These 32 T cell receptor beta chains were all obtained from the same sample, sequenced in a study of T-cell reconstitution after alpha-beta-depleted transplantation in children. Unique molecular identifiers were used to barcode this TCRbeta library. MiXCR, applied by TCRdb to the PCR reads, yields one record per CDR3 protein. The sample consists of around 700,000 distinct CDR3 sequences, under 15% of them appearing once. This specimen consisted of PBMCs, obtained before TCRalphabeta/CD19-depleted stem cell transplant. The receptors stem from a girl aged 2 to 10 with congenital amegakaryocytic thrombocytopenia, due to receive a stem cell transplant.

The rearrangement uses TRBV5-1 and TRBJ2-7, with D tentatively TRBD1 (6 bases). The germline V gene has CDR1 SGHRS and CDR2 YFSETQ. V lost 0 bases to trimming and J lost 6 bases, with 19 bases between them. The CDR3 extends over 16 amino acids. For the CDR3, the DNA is TGCGCCAGCAGCTTGGGAGGAATGAACAGGGTTGGCGAGCAGTACTTC. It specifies CASSLGGMNRVGEQYF.

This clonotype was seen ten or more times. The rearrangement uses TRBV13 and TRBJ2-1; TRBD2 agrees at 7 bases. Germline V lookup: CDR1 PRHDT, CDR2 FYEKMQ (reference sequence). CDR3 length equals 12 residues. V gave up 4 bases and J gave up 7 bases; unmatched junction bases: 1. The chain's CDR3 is CASSYGRNEQFF. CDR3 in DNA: TGTGCCAGCAGCTACGGGAGGAATGAGCAGTTCTTC.

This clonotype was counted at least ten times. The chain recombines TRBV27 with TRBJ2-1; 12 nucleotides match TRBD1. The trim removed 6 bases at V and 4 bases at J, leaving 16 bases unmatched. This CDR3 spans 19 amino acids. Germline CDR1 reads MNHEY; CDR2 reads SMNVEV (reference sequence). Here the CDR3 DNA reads TGTGCCAGCAGCCGAAGCTGGGACAGGGGGCACCCATATTACAATGAGCAGTTCTTC. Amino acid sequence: CASSRSWDRGHPYYNEQFF.

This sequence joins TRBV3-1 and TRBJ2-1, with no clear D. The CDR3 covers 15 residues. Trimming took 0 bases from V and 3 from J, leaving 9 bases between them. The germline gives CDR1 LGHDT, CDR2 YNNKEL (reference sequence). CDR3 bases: TGTGCCAGCAGCCAAGATACAATCCTCTACAATGAGCAGTTCTTC. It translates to CASSQDTILYNEQFF.

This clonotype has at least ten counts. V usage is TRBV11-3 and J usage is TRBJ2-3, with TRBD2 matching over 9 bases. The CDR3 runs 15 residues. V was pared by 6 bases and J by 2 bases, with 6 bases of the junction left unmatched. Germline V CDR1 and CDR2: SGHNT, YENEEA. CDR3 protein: CASSRAGGPTDTQYF. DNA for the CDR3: TGTGCCAGCAGTCGAGCGGGAGGCCCCACAGATACGCAGTATTTT.

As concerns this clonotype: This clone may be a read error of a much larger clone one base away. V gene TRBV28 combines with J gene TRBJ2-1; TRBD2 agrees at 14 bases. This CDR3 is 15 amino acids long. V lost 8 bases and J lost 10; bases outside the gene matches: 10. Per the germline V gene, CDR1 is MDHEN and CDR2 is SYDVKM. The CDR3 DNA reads TGTGCCAGCCGTTCAGGGACTAGCGGGAGCAAGGAGCAGTTCTTC. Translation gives CASRSGTSGSKEQFF.

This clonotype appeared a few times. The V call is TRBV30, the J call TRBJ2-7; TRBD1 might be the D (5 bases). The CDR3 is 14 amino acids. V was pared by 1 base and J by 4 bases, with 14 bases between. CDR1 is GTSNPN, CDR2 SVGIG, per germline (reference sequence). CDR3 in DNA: TGTGCCTGGAGTGCTGGGGCCCTTCAATACGAGCAGTACTTC. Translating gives CAWSAGALQYEQYF. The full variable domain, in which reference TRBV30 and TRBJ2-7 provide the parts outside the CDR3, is SQTIHQWPATLVQPVGSPLSLECTVEGTSNPNLYWYRQAAGRGLQLLFYSVGIGQISSEVPQNLSASRPQDRQFILSSKKLLLSDSGFYLCAWSAGALQYEQYFGPGTRLTVT.

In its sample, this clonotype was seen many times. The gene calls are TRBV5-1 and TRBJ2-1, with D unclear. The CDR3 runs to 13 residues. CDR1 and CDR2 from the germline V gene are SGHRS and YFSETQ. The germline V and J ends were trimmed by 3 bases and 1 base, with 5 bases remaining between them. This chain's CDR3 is CASSSNSYNEQFF. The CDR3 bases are TGCGCCAGCAGCTCCAATTCCTACAATGAGCAGTTCTTC.

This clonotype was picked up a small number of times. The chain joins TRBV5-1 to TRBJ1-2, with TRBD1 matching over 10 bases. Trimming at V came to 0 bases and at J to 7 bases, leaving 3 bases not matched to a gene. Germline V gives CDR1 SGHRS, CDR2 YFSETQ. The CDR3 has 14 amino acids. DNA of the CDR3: TGCGCCAGCAGCTTGGGACAGGGGGCGCTTGGCTACACCTTC. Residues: CASSLGQGALGYTF.

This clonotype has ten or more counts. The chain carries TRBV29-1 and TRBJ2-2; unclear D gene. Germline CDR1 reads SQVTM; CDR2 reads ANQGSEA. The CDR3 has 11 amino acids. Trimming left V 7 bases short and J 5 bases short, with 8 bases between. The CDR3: CSAQVTGELFF. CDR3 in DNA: TGCAGCGCCCAAGTGACCGGGGAGCTGTTTTTT.

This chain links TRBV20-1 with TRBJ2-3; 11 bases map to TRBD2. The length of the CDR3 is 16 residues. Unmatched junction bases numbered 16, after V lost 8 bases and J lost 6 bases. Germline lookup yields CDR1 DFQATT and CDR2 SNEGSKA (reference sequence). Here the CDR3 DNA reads TGCAGTCTCCACCTAACTAGCGGGAGTCATATCGATACGCAGTATTTT. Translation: CSLHLTSGSHIDTQYF.

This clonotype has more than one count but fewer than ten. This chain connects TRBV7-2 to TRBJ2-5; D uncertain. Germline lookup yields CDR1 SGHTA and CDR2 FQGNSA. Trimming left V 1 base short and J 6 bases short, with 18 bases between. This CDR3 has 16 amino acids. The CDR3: CASSLVYGRSRKTQYF. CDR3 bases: TGTGCCAGCAGCTTAGTGTATGGTAGGAGTAGGAAGACCCAGTACTTC.

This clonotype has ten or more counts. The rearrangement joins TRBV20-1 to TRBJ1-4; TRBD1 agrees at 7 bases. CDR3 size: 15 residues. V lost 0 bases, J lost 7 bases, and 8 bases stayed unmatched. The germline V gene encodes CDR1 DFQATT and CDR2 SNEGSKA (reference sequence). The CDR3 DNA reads TGCAGTGCTAGAGAGGCGCAGACAGGGAGTGAAAAACTGTTTTTT. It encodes CSAREAQTGSEKLFF.

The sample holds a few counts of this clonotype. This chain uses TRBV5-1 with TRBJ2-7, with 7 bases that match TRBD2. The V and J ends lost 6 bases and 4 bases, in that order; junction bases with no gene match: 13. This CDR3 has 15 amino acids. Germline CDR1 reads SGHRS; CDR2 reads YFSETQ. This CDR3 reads CASTFIGEGEYEQYF. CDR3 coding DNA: TGCGCCAGCACCTTTATAGGGGAGGGCGAGTACGAGCAGTACTTC.

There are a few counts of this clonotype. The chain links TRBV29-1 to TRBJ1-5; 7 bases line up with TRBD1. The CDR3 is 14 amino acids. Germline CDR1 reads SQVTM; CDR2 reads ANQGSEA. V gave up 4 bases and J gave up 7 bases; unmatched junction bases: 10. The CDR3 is CSVVERGRRQPQHF. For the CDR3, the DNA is TGCAGCGTTGTGGAAAGGGGGCGTCGACAGCCCCAGCATTTT.

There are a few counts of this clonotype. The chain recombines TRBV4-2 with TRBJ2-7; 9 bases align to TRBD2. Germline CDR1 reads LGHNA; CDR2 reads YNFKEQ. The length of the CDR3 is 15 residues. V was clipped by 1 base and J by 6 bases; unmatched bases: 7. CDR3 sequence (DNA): TGTGCCAGCAGCCAAGCTAGCGGGATGATCTCCGAGCAGTACTTC. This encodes CASSQASGMISEQYF.

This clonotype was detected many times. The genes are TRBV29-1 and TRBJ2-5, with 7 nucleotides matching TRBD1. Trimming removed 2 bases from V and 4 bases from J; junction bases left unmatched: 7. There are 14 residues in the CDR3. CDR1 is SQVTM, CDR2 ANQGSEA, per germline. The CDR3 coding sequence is TGCAGCGTTGAAATGACAGGGTTGGGAGAGACCCAGTACTTC. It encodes CSVEMTGLGETQYF.

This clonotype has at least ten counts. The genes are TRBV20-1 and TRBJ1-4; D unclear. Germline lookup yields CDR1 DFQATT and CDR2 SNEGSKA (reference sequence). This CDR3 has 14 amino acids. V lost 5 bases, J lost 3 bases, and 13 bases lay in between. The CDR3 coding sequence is TGCAGTGCTTCGGGAGACGGAGCTAATGAAAAACTGTTTTTT. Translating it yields CSASGDGANEKLFF.

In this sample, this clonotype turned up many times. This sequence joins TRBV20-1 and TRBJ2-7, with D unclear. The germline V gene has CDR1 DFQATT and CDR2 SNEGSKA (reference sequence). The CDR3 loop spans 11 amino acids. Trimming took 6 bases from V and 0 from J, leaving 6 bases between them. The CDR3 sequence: CSAQNSYEQYF. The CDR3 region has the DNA TGCAGTGCCCAGAACTCCTACGAGCAGTACTTC.

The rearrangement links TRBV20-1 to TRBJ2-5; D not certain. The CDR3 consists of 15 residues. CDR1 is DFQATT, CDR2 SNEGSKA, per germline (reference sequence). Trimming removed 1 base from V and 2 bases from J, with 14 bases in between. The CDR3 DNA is TGCAGTGCTAGAGCTTCCGGGCAAATTCAAGAGACCCAGTACTTC. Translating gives CSARASGQIQETQYF.

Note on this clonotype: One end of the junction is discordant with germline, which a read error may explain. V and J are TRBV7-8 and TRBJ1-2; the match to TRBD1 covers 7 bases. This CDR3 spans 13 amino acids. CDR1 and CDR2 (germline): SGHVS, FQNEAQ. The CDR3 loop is CASSLDVARDSFF. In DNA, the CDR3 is TGTGCCAGCAGCTTAGACGTCGCTCGGGACAGTTTCTTC. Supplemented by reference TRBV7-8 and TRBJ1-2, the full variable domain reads GAGVSQSPRYKVAKRGQDVALRCDPISGHVSLFWYQQALGQGPEFLTYFQNEAQLDKSGLPSDRFFAERPEGSVSTLKIQRTQQEDSAVYLCASSLDVARDSFFGSGTRLTVV.

The CDR3 loop is CASGQGWMNTEAFF. The CDR3 DNA reads as TGTGCCAGCGGCCAGGGCTGGATGAACACTGAAGCTTTCTTT. The chain has TRBV12-3 or TRBV12-4 and TRBJ1-1, with D perhaps TRBD1 (5 bases). The V and J ends lost 8 bases and 0 bases respectively, with 13 bases between them. The CDR3 is made up of 14 amino acids.

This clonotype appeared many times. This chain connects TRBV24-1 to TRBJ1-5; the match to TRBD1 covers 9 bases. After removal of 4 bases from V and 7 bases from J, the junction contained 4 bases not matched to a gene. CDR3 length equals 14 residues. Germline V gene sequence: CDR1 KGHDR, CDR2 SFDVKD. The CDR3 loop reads CATSEGDRAQPQHF. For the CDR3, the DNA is TGTGCCACCAGTGAAGGGGACAGGGCGCAGCCCCAGCATTTT.

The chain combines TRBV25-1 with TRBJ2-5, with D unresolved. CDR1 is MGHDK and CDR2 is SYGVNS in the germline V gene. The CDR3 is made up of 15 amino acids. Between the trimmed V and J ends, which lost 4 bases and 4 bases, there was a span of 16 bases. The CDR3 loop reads CASSATRTLVETQYF. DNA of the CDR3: TGTGCCAGCAGTGCGACCAGGACGTTGGTAGAGACCCAGTACTTC.

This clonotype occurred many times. In nucleotides, the CDR3 is TGTGCCAGCAGTCCCAAAGCCGGCAATCAGCCCCAGCATTTT. Amino acids: CASSPKAGNQPQHF. The J gene is TRBJ1-5, the V gene TRBV12-3 or TRBV12-4, with no clear D. The V end lost 5 bases, the J end lost 2 bases, and 10 bases lay between the germline ends. The CDR3 runs to 14 residues.

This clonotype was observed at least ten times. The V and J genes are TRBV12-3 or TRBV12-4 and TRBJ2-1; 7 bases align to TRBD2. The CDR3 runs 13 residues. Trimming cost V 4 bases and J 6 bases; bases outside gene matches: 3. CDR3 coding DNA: TGTGCCAGCAGTTGGGACTACCTCAATGAGCAGTTCTTC. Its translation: CASSWDYLNEQFF.

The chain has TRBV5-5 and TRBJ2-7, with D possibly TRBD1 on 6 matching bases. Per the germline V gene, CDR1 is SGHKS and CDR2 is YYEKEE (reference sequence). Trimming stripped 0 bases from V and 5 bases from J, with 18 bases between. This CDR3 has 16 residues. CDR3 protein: CASSLGPQQGRNEQYF. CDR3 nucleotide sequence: TGTGCCAGCAGCTTGGGGCCACAACAGGGTAGGAACGAGCAGTACTTC.

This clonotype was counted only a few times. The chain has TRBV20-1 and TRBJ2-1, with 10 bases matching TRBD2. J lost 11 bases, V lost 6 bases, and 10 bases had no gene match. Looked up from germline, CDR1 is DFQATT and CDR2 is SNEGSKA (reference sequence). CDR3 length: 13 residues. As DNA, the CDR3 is TGCAGTGCGTCCGGGACTAGCGAGAAAAAGCAGTTCTTC. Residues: CSASGTSEKKQFF.

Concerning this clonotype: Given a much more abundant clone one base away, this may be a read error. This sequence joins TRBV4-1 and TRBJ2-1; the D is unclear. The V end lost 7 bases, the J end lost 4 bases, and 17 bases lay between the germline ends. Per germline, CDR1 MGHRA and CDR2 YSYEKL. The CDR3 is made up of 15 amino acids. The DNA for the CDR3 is TGCGCCAGCACCCCTCAAGGGCTAATATACAATGAGCAGTTCTTC. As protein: CASTPQGLIYNEQFF.

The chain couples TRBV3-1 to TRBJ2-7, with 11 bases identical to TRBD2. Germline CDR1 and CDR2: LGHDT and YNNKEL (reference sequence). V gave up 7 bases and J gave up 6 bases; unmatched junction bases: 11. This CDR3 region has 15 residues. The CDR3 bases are TGTGCCAGCACCCGCTCACTAGCGGGAGTAGGCGAGCAGTACTTC. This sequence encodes CASTRSLAGVGEQYF.

The CDR3 DNA is TGTGCCAGCAGTTACTTAGCGGAGGTCAGAAAGCAGTACTTC. This gives the protein CASSYLAEVRKQYF. The chain has TRBV6-5 and TRBJ2-7, with D possibly TRBD2 on 6 matching bases. This CDR3 has 14 residues. CDR1 is MNHEY and CDR2 is SVGAGI in the germline V gene. Trimming left V 1 base short and J 8 bases short, with 15 bases between.

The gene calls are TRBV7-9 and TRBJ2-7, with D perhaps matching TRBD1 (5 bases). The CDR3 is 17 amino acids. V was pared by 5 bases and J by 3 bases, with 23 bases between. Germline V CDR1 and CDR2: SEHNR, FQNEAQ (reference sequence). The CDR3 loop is CASSQMPQGGWNYEQYF. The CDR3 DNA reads TGTGCCAGCAGCCAGATGCCCCAGGGTGGTTGGAACTACGAGCAGTACTTC.